This TCR beta chain was retrieved from a study of blood T cell repertoires in COVID-19. Study as a whole: Samples came from the United States, Italy and Spain, spanning acute and convalescent COVID-19.

Clones were sequenced by immunoSEQ multiplex PCR, and TCRdb holds only the in-frame ones, with some missing. This sample has 250,000 to 300,000 clones, with over 75% found just once. This CDR3 comprises 16 residues. Germline V gives CDR1 SGHDT, CDR2 YYEEEE. After removal of 0 bases from V and 5 bases from J, the junction contained 6 bases not matched to a gene. Cohort 3 donors were reported recovered after two negative PCRs, clearance, or symptom resolution. This chain connects TRBV5-6 to TRBJ2-3; 10 positions match TRBD2. This sequence originates from a young man who had recovered from COVID-19. The specimen sequenced was PBMCs or T cells enriched from blood (not recorded which). As DNA, the CDR3 is TGTGCCAGCAGCTTGGGGACTAGCGGCAGATTAGATACGCAGTATTTT. It translates to CASSLGTSGRLDTQYF.